One sample yielded the 13 T cell receptor beta chains listed below, sequenced in a study of follicular helper T cells after annual influenza vaccination. Documented time point: 2015-2016 season, pre-vaccination. Method: immunoSEQ multiplex PCR; TCRdb's copy keeps in-frame clones and lacks some. The table includes some 10,000 clones, more than 65% detected once. The sample consisted of CXCR5+ CD38- circulating T follicular helper cells from blood, taken on the day of influenza vaccination. Subset specified: circulating Tfh, non-naive CD4+CXCR5+PD-1+ (ICOS+CD38+ or ICOS-CD38-). All receptors derive from an adult who received the influenza vaccine.

DNA for the CDR3: TGCGCCAGCAGCCAATTGGGCCTTAACAGGGAGACCCAGTACTTC. The encoded protein is CASSQLGLNRETQYF. The chain carries TRBV4-1 and TRBJ2-5; D possibly corresponds to TRBD1 (5 bases). The CDR3 extends over 15 amino acids. V dropped 2 bases and J dropped 5 bases, with 15 bases sitting between them. The germline CDR1 and CDR2 sequences are MGHRA and YSYEKL.

The CDR3 DNA is TGTGCCACCAGCAGAGATCTGGCGAACACCGGGGAGCTGTTTTTT. Encoded protein: CATSRDLANTGELFF. This chain links TRBV15 with TRBJ2-2, with D unclear. This CDR3 is built from 15 residues. The V gene's germline CDR1 is LNHNV and CDR2 YYDKDF (reference sequence). The V gene lost 0 bases and the J gene lost 0 bases, with 5 bases spanning the gap. The full variable domain, completed using reference TRBV15 and TRBJ2-2, is DAMVIQNPRYQVTQFGKPVTLSCSQTLNHNVMYWYQQKSSQAPKLLFHYYDKDFNNEADTPDNFQSRRPNTSFCFLDIRSPGLGDTAMYLCATSRDLANTGELFFGEGSRLTVL.

CDR3 loop: CASSAGQETQYF. The CDR3 DNA follows: TGCGCCAGCAGTGCCGGTCAAGAGACCCAGTACTTC. The V call is TRBV10-1, the J call TRBJ2-5, with D unresolved. V gave up 4 bases and J gave up 2 bases, with 5 bases separating them. The CDR3 runs 12 residues. Germline-derived CDR1 and CDR2 are WNHNN and SYGVQD (reference sequence).

The rearrangement links TRBV28 to TRBJ1-6; D remains ambiguous. The V gene's germline CDR1 is MDHEN and CDR2 SYDVKM. The CDR3 is 13 residues long. The V and J ends lost 8 bases and 9 bases respectively, with 14 bases between them. Here the CDR3 DNA reads TGTGCCAGCCGGACGGAAATGATTTCACCCCTCCACTTT. Translating it yields CASRTEMISPLHF.

CDR3 sequence (DNA): TGTGCCAGCAGCTTGACAGGAGGGACAGATACGCAGTATTTT. It yields the protein CASSLTGGTDTQYF. The chain uses TRBV7-2 and TRBJ2-3; TRBD1 or TRBD2 may be the D gene (6 bases each). From germline, CDR1 is SGHTA and CDR2 FQGNSA. The CDR3 extends over 14 amino acids. V lost 3 bases and J lost 3, with 10 bases in between.

The chain joins TRBV19 to TRBJ2-1, with a weak D call TRBD2 (5 bases). Germline CDR1 reads LNHDA; CDR2 reads SQIVND (reference sequence). The CDR3 runs 15 residues. Trimming shortened V by 6 bases and J by 6 bases, and 18 bases separated the two germline ends. As DNA, the CDR3 is TGTGCCAGTAGGACCACTAGTTCTGGGAGCAATGAGCAGTTCTTC. It specifies CASRTTSSGSNEQFF.

The genes are TRBV28 and TRBJ1-2; 8 nucleotides agree with TRBD1. This CDR3 is built from 16 residues. Germline loops: CDR1 MDHEN, CDR2 SYDVKM. J gave up 7 bases and V 2 bases, and 12 bases lay outside the gene matches. The CDR3 DNA follows: TGTGCCAGCAGTTTAGTCCCCGGACAGGGCAGTGGTGGCTACACCTTC. Translated: CASSLVPGQGSGGYTF.

The chain joins TRBV7-2 to TRBJ2-7; the D gene is possibly TRBD1 (5 bases). Trimming cost V 5 bases and J 0 bases, with 11 bases left between them. Germline values: CDR1 SGHTA, CDR2 FQGNSA. The CDR3 extends over 14 amino acids. This CDR3 is CASSPGYLSYEQYF. CDR3 bases: TGTGCCAGCAGCCCAGGGTACCTCTCCTACGAGCAGTACTTC.

The rearrangement joins TRBV6-5 to TRBJ2-1; 14 positions match TRBD2. CDR3 size: 16 residues. Germline CDR1 is MNHEY and CDR2 is SVGAGI. The V gene end was trimmed by 4 bases and the J gene end by 5 bases; junction bases not matched to a gene: 4. CDR3 in amino acids: CASSLGLAGADNEQFF. Written as DNA, the CDR3 is TGTGCCAGCAGTTTGGGACTAGCGGGAGCGGACAATGAGCAGTTCTTC.

The V call is TRBV4-3, the J call TRBJ2-3, with 9 bases aligning to TRBD2. Germline CDR1 and CDR2: LGHNA and YSLEER. V dropped 0 bases and J dropped 3; count of bases not matched to a gene: 10. The CDR3 sequence is 18 residues long. This chain's CDR3 is CASSQEGGGGLATDTQYF. CDR3 DNA: TGCGCCAGCAGCCAAGAGGGAGGAGGGGGACTAGCAACAGATACGCAGTATTTT.

The chain couples TRBV25-1 to TRBJ1-6; D is undetermined. Germline V gene data show CDR1 as MGHDK and CDR2 as SYGVNS. The CDR3 runs to 13 residues. V was pared by 1 base and J by 8 bases, with 6 bases between. CDR3 DNA sequence: TGTGCCAGCAGTGAATTGTATGATTCACCCCTCCACTTT. This encodes CASSELYDSPLHF.

This chain joins TRBV7-9 and TRBJ2-3; D possibly uses TRBD1 or TRBD2 (5 bases each). The CDR3 consists of 15 residues. CDR1 is SEHNR and CDR2 is FQNEAQ in the germline V gene (reference sequence). The V end was cut by 2 bases, the J end by 2 bases, with 11 bases between. CDR3 bases: TGTGCCAGCAGCTTAAACGGGGCTGCCACAGATACGCAGTATTTT. This codes for CASSLNGAATDTQYF.

CDR3 sequence reads: CASSLVGSLPGNTIYF. DNA of the CDR3: TGCGCCAGCAGCTTGGTTGGAAGCCTGCCTGGAAACACCATATATTTT. J is TRBJ1-3 and V is TRBV5-1; D unclear. Germline CDR1 SGHRS, CDR2 YFSETQ. V was cut by 0 bases and J by 2 bases, with 12 bases left in between. The CDR3 consists of 16 residues.